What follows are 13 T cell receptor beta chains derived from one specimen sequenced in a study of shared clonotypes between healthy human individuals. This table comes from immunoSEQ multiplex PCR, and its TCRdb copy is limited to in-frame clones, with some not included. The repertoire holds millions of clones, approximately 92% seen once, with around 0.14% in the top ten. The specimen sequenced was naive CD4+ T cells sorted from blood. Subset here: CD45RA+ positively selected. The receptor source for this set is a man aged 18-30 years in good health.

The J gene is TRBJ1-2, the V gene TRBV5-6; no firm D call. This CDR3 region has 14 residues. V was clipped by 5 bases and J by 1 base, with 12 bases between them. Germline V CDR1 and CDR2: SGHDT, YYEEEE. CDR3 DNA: TGTGCCAGCAGGGACGTTGGGGTTAACTATGGCTACACCTTC. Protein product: CASRDVGVNYGYTF.

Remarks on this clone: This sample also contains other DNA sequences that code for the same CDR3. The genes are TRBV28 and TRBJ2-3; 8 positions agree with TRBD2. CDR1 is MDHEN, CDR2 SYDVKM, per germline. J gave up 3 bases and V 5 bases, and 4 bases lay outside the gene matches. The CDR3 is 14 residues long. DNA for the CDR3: TGTGCCAGCAGTCCCGGGGGGGTTACAGATACGCAGTATTTT. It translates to CASSPGGVTDTQYF.

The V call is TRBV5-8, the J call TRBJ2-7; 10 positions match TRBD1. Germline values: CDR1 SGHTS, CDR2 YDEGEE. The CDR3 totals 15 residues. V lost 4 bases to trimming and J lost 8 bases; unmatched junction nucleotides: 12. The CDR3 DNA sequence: TGTGCCAGCAGCCTGCAGATGGGACAGGGGCAAAAGCAGTACTTC. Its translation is CASSLQMGQGQKQYF.

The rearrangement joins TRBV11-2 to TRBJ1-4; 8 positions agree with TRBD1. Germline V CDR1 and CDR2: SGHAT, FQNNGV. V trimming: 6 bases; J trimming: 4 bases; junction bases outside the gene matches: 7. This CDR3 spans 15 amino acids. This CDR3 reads CASRRPGQDNEKLFF. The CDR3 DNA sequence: TGTGCCAGCAGACGGCCGGGACAGGATAATGAAAAACTGTTTTTT.

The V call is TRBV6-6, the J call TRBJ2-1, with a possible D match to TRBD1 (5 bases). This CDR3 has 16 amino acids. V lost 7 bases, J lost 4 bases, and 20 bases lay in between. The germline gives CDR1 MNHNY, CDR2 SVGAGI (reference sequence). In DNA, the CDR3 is TGTGCCAGCACATTGTCGCAGGGCGCAAGTTACAATGAGCAGTTCTTC. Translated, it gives CASTLSQGASYNEQFF.

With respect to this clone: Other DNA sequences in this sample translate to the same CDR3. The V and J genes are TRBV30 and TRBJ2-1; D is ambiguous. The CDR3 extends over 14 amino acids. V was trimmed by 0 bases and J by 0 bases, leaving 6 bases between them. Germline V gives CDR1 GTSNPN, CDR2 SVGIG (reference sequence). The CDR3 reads CAWSVRASYNEQFF. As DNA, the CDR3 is TGTGCCTGGAGTGTCCGGGCCTCCTACAATGAGCAGTTCTTC.

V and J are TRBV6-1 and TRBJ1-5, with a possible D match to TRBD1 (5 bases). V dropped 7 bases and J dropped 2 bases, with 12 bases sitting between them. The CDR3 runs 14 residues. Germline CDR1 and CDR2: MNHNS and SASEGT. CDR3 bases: TGTGCCAGCACCGTGGGGGGAGGCAATCAGCCCCAGCATTTT. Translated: CASTVGGGNQPQHF.

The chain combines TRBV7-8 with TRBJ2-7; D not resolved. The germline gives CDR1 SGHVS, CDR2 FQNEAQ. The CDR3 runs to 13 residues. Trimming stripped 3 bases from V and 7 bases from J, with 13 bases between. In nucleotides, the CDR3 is TGTGCCAGCAGCTTGCCCCCCTCAACTGAGCAGTACTTC. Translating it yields CASSLPPSTEQYF.

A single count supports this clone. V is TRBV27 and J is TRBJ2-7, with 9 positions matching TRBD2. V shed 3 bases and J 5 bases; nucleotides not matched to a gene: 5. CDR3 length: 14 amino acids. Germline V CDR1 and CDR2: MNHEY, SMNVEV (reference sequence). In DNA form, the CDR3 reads TGTGCCAGCAGTTTCCGCGGGAGGGCCAACGAGCAGTACTTC. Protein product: CASSFRGRANEQYF.

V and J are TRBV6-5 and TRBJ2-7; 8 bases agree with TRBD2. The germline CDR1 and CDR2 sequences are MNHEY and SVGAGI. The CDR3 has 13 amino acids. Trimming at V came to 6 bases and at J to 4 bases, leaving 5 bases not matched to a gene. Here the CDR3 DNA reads TGTGCCAGCAGCCGGGGGGGAGGTTACGAGCAGTACTTC. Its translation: CASSRGGGYEQYF.

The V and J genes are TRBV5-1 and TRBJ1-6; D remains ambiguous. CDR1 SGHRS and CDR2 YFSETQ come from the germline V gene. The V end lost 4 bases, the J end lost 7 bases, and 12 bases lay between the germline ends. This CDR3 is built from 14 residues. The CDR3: CASSGPVENSPLHF. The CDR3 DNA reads TGCGCCAGCAGCGGGCCAGTAGAAAATTCACCCCTCCACTTT.

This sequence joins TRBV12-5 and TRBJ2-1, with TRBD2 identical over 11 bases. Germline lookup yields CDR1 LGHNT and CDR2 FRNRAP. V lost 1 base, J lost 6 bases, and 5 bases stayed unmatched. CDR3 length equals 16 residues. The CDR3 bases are TGTGCTAGTGGTTTGGAGCTAGCGGGGGGAGGCAATGAGCAGTTCTTC. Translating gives CASGLELAGGGNEQFF.

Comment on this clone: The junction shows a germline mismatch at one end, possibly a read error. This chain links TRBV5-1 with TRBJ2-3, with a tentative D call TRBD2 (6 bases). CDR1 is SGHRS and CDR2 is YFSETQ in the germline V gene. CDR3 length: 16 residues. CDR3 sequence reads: CASSGSGGNPTNTQYF. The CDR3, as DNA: TGCGCCAGCAGCGGGTCGGGCGGGAATCCCACAAATACGCAGTATTTT.